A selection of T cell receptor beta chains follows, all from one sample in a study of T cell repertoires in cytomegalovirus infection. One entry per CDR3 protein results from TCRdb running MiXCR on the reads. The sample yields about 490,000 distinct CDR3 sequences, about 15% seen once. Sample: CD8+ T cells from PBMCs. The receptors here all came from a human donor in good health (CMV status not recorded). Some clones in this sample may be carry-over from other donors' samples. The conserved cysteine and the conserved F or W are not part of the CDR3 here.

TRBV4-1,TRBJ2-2,ASSGDWRGVGELF
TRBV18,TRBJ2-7,ASSLSASRGAYEQY
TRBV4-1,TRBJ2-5,ASSQDVGQVTGREAQY
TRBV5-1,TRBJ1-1,ASSLAGGVPNTEAF
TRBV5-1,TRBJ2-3,ASSLASPSTDTQY
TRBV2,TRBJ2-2,ASKSTGELF
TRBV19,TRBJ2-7,ASTTTGTASYEQY
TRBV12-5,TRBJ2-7,ASGSQTATYEQY
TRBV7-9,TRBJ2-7,ASSWTSGGAFLHEQY
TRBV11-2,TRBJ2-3,ASSLVRGVAESTDTQY
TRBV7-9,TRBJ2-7,ASSQDRGGYEQY
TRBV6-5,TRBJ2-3,ASSYTGGLTDTQY
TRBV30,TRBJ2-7,AWSDYSYEQY
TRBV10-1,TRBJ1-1,ASSPRVQVGTEAF
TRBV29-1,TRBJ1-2,SVEASPGYT
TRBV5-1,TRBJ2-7,ASSLSGGAISEQY
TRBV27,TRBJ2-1,ASSTGGSEF
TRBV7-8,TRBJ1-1,ASSLVQGAHNTEAF
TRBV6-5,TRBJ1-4,ASSYSAGASNEKLF
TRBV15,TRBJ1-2,ATSARQGELFGYT
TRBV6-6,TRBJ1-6,ASSYGGQNSPLH
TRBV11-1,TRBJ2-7,ASSLAPRTDPWGDRDPYEQY
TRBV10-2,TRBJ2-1,ASSVGSPNEQF
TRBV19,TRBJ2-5,ASSLGQGIAFLETQY
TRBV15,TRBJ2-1,ATSREGPSILSYNEQF
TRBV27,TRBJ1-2,ASSSSRKANYGYT
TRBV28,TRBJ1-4,ASSAVLGKANEKLF
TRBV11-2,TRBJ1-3,ASSFGTGVGNTIY
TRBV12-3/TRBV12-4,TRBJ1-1,ASSFWGLTKGEAF
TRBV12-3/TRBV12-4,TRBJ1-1,ASSLRGGWGNTEAF
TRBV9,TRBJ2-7,ASSDYPGEQY
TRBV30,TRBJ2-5,AWSLDSTQETQY
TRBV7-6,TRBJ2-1,ASSLAPEREGPGGNEQF
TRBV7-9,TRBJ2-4,ARSLGVGLLAKNIPY
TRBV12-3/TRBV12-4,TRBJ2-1,ASSFRDRGLYNEQF
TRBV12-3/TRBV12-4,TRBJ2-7,ASSPTPGGRWEQY
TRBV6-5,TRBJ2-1,ASSYQLAILGNEQF
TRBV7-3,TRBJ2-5,ASSPQDSPMETQY
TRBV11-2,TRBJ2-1,ASSPHRTALGNNEQF
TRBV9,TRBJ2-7,ASSVESELTGGELYEQY
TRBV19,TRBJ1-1,ASTPRRGAFMNTEAF
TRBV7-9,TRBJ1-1,ASSLPGDSRNTEAF
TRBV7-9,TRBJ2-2,ASSSTGGSGELF
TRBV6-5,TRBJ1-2,ASSYSQKHGYT
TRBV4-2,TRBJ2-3,ASSQDRTSGLTDTQY
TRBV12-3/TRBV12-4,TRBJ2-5,ASSPDGHQETQY
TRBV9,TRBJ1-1,ASSVKDSPGTEAF
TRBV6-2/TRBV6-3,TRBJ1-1,ASNPRGQGLQNTEAF
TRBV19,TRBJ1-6,ASYDRQGNSPLH
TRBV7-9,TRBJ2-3,ASRHTLDTQY
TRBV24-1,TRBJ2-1,ATSPTGVGEQF
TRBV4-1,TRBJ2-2,ASSQAGGGGGELF
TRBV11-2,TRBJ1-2,ASSLEETSCYT
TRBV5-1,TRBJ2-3,ASSLPEGREVSPTDTQY
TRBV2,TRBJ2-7,ASSRQDLYEQY